One sample yielded the 20 T cell receptor beta chains listed below, sequenced in a study of blood T cell repertoires in COVID-19. The protocol was immunoSEQ multiplex PCR, while the TCRdb copy is restricted to in-frame clones and leaves out a portion. This repertoire shows roughly 150,000 clones, roughly 91% found once; its top ten account for around 2.1%. Sequencing used peripheral blood. These receptor sequences come from a man aged 45-60 years who had recovered from COVID-19.

CDR3 sequence: CASSPEAGRNYGYTF. DNA for the CDR3: TGTGCCAGCAGCCCGGAGGCAGGGAGGAACTATGGCTACACCTTC. The chain combines TRBV5-4 with TRBJ1-2; perhaps TRBD1 as D (5 bases). The CDR3 has 15 residues. Trimming took off 4 bases at V and 2 bases at J, with 15 bases between the two ends. CDR1 and CDR2 from the germline V gene are SGHNT and YYREEE (reference sequence).

V gene TRBV19 combines with J gene TRBJ2-7; 7 bases are a match to TRBD1. The CDR3 runs to 15 residues. The trim removed 7 bases at V and 2 bases at J, leaving 11 bases unmatched. Germline V gene sequence: CDR1 LNHDA, CDR2 SQIVND (reference sequence). The DNA for the CDR3 is TGTGCCAGTATCACTTCCGGGACAGATGCCTACGAGCAGTACTTC. Translated, it gives CASITSGTDAYEQYF.

J is TRBJ1-1 and V is TRBV28; weak D call: TRBD1 (5 bases). The CDR3 sequence is 16 residues long. V was shortened by 5 bases and J by 3 bases, with 19 bases between the two germline ends. Germline V lookup: CDR1 MDHEN, CDR2 SYDVKM. The CDR3 coding sequence is TGTGCCAGCAGTCCCGGAAACAGGTACGGCGACACTGAAGCTTTCTTT. Translation: CASSPGNRYGDTEAFF.

Worth noting for this clone: Its ends do not fully match the called genes, so a read error is possible. The chain employs TRBV2 and TRBJ1-2, with 8 bases aligning to TRBD1. CDR1 SNHLY and CDR2 FYNNEI come from the germline V gene. The CDR3 runs to 14 residues. The CDR3 DNA reads as TGTGTCAGCAGTGCACGGACAGGGAAGGATGGCTACACCTTC. It translates to CVSSARTGKDGYTF.

The CDR3 loop is CASSPGENQPQHF. DNA of the CDR3: TGTGCCAGCTCCCCGGGGGAGAATCAGCCCCAGCATTTT. This chain joins TRBV18 and TRBJ1-5; possibly TRBD1 for D (5 bases). In germline, CDR1 is KGHSH, CDR2 LQKENI. Trimming removed 6 bases from V and 4 bases from J, with 10 bases in between. The CDR3 is made up of 13 amino acids.

The chain combines TRBV5-1 with TRBJ2-3; D is perhaps TRBD2 (5 bases). The CDR3 spans 15 residues. Germline-derived CDR1 and CDR2 are SGHRS and YFSETQ. The ends were cut back, 4 bases at V and 7 bases at J, with 19 bases in the middle. The CDR3 protein is CASSLAERAVHTQYF. The CDR3 DNA reads TGCGCCAGCAGCCTCGCGGAGAGGGCGGTACATACGCAGTATTTT. Supplemented by reference TRBV5-1 and TRBJ2-3, the full variable domain reads KAGVTQTPRYLIKTRGQQVTLSCSPISGHRSVSWYQQTPGQGLQFLFEYFSETQRNKGNFPGRFSGRQFSNSRSEMNVSTLELGDSALYLCASSLAERAVHTQYFGPGTRLTVL.

About this clone: Since a much larger clone is just one base distant, this may be a read error. The chain combines TRBV6-5 with TRBJ2-7, with 10 nucleotides matching TRBD1. The CDR3 runs 14 residues. V lost 2 bases and J lost 3; bases outside the gene matches: 1. Looked up from germline, CDR1 is MNHEY and CDR2 is SVGAGI. In DNA form, the CDR3 reads TGTGCCAGCAGTTACGGGACAGGGGACTACGAGCAGTACTTC. It is translated as CASSYGTGDYEQYF.

The rearrangement uses TRBV29-1 and TRBJ2-5; 8 bases are shared with TRBD2. Trimming cost V 4 bases and J 1 base; bases outside gene matches: 8. This CDR3 comprises 15 residues. Germline CDR1 and CDR2: SQVTM and ANQGSEA. CDR3 region: CSVVIAGQIQETQYF. CDR3 in DNA: TGCAGCGTTGTTATAGCGGGACAAATCCAAGAGACCCAGTACTTC.

V and J are TRBV3-1 (or the pseudogene TRBV3-2) and TRBJ1-2; possible D gene TRBD1, 5 bases. The germline V gene has CDR1 LGHDT and CDR2 YNNKEL (reference sequence). The CDR3 spans 19 residues. Deletions cut 4 bases from V and 6 bases from J, with 30 bases between. The CDR3 DNA follows: TGTGCCAGCAGCCGGACCGGAGAGGACACCCCCTGGAGGGAGAATGGCTACACCTTC. Its translation is CASSRTGEDTPWRENGYTF.

This clone was observed a handful of times. J is TRBJ2-7 and V is TRBV6-2 or TRBV6-3; TRBD1 is a possible D gene (5 bases). Germline V CDR1 and CDR2: MNHEY, SVGEGT. The length of the CDR3 is 12 residues. V was pared by 5 bases and J by 12 bases, with 17 bases between. The CDR3 bases are TGTGCCAGCAGTACCTACAGGTCTCAGATGTACTTC. It translates to CASSTYRSQMYF.

The chain recombines TRBV28 with TRBJ2-5; 8 bases line up with TRBD1. The ends lost 2 bases at V and 1 base at J; junction bases unmatched: 9. Germline V gene lookup returns CDR1 MDHEN and CDR2 SYDVKM. The CDR3 is 17 amino acids. The CDR3, as DNA: TGTGCCAGCAGTTTACAGGGGGCAAACCCCTTCCAAGAGACCCAGTACTTC. Its translation: CASSLQGANPFQETQYF. Full variable domain (remainder filled in from reference TRBV28 and TRBJ2-5): DVKVTQSSRYLVKRTGEKVFLECVQDMDHENMFWYRQDPGLGLRLIYFSYDVKMKEKGDIPEGYSVSREKKERFSLILESASTNQTSMYLCASSLQGANPFQETQYFGPGTRLLVL.

The chain has TRBV2 and TRBJ2-2, with 9 positions matching TRBD1. CDR1 is SNHLY, CDR2 FYNNEI, per germline. V gave up 8 bases and J gave up 4 bases; unmatched junction bases: 5. This CDR3 has 14 amino acids. CDR3 coding DNA: TGTGCCAGCGAAGGGACAGGGCCCACCGGGGAGCTGTTTTTT. It codes for CASEGTGPTGELFF.

J is TRBJ2-7 and V is TRBV3-1 (or the pseudogene TRBV3-2); TRBD2 agrees at 9 bases. Germline lookup yields CDR1 LGHDT and CDR2 YNNKEL (reference sequence). The J segment lost 7 bases and the V segment lost 0 bases, leaving 19 bases of the junction unmatched. The CDR3 spans 19 residues. CDR3 bases: TGTGCCAGCAGCCAAGATCCGGGACTAGCACCCTATTTTGGATGGGAGCAGTACTTC. Protein: CASSQDPGLAPYFGWEQYF.

For this clone: The germline gene is not matched at one end of the junction; a read error may be the cause. The gene calls are TRBV28 and TRBJ2-1, with D maybe TRBD2 (5 bases). Germline V gene sequence: CDR1 MDHEN, CDR2 SYDVKM. This CDR3 contains 11 residues. CDR3 sequence (DNA): TGTGCCAGCAGTTTAAATGGCGGGTGGGTCTTC. This sequence encodes CASSLNGGWVF.

The chain employs TRBV28 and TRBJ2-7; 11 bases match TRBD2. The germline gives CDR1 MDHEN, CDR2 SYDVKM. With V trimmed by 2 bases and J by 4 bases, 4 bases remained unmatched. The length of the CDR3 is 15 residues. The DNA of the CDR3 is TGTGCCAGCAGTTTAATCGGACTAGCGGGTTACGAGCAGTACTTC. This encodes CASSLIGLAGYEQYF.

This clone has only a few counts. V gene TRBV7-2 combines with J gene TRBJ2-1, with D perhaps matching TRBD2 (5 bases). The CDR3 runs to 12 residues. CDR1 is SGHTA and CDR2 is FQGNSA in the germline V gene. Trimming removed 3 bases from V and 10 bases from J, with 10 bases in between. Here the CDR3 DNA reads TGTGCCAGCAGCTTTTCCCGGGGAGAGCAGTTCTTC. Translation: CASSFSRGEQFF.

The chain has TRBV19 and TRBJ2-3; 11 bases map to TRBD2. Looked up from germline, CDR1 is LNHDA and CDR2 is SQIVND (reference sequence). The V and J ends lost 5 bases and 5 bases, in that order; junction bases with no gene match: 12. The CDR3 spans 17 residues. The CDR3 nucleotides read TGTGCCAGTAGTGCCCGACGTAGCGGGGGGGCCGAAGATACGCAGTATTTT. It yields the protein CASSARRSGGAEDTQYF.

The gene calls are TRBV11-2 and TRBJ2-2; possibly TRBD1 for D (5 bases). The V and J ends lost 5 bases and 4 bases respectively, with 5 bases between them. CDR3 length equals 12 residues. In germline, CDR1 is SGHAT, CDR2 FQNNGV. The CDR3 coding sequence is TGTGCCAGCAGCAGGGGCACCGGGGAGCTGTTTTTT. This gives the protein CASSRGTGELFF.

Worth noting for this clone: Because it lacks the conserved phenylalanine or tryptophan at the end, this CDR3 is likely a read error. Because the CDR3's place on the DNA is in doubt, the DNA is left out and the CDR3 is given as listed by TCRdb. This sequence joins TRBV5-6 and TRBJ2-7; the table's D call, TRBD2, has no DNA check behind it. Germline V gives CDR1 SGHDT, CDR2 YYEEEE. The CDR3 length is 12 residues, termini included. CDR3 sequence: CASSRRTSGSII.

The rearrangement links TRBV4-3 to TRBJ2-5; 9 bases are shared with TRBD2. Germline assignment: CDR1 LGHNA and CDR2 YSLEER. The V gene end was trimmed by 1 base and the J gene end by 0 bases; junction bases not matched to a gene: 3. The CDR3 consists of 16 residues. The CDR3 bases are TGCGCCAGCAGCCAAGGACTAGCGGTAAACCAAGAGACCCAGTACTTC. Protein sequence: CASSQGLAVNQETQYF.